Below, 26 T cell receptor beta chains from the same sample are listed, as sequenced in a study of blood T cell repertoires in COVID-19. Clones were sequenced by immunoSEQ multiplex PCR, and TCRdb holds only the in-frame ones, with some missing. This sample has about 160,000 clones, with roughly 89% found just once. The sample taken for sequencing was peripheral blood. These receptors were taken from a woman in her sixties or seventies who had recovered from COVID-19.

The sample holds one count of this clone. The gene calls are TRBV27 and TRBJ1-1; D possibly corresponds to TRBD1 (6 bases). The V end lost 7 bases, the J end lost 2 bases, and 20 bases lay between the germline ends. The CDR3 spans 16 residues. Germline CDR1 is MNHEY and CDR2 is SMNVEV (reference sequence). The CDR3 is CASTAGGPVGNTEAFF. The CDR3 DNA reads as TGTGCCAGCACTGCGGGGGGGCCGGTGGGAAACACTGAAGCTTTCTTT.

The chain is built from TRBV9 and TRBJ1-3; D gene uncertain. Germline assignment: CDR1 SGDLS and CDR2 YYNGEE. Deletions cut 4 bases from V and 0 bases from J, with 14 bases between. The CDR3 runs to 16 residues. CDR3 region: CASSPKLPSSGNTIYF. The CDR3 nucleotides are TGTGCCAGCAGCCCCAAGTTACCGAGCTCTGGAAACACCATATATTTT.

The rearrangement joins TRBV5-1 to TRBJ2-5; TRBD2 agrees at 9 bases. The CDR3 runs to 16 residues. The germline CDR1 and CDR2 sequences are SGHRS and YFSETQ. The ends lost 7 bases at V and 3 bases at J; junction bases unmatched: 13. The CDR3: CASDQTGTSKEETQYF. DNA for the CDR3: TGCGCCAGCGACCAGACCGGGACTAGCAAAGAAGAGACCCAGTACTTC.

The genes are TRBV2 and TRBJ2-2; 10 bases map to TRBD2. The CDR3 contains 17 residues. Germline values: CDR1 SNHLY, CDR2 FYNNEI. V gave up 3 bases and J gave up 4 bases; unmatched junction bases: 8. The CDR3 nucleotides are TGTGCCAGCAGTGAGGTCCTACTAGCGGGGACCACCGGGGAGCTGTTTTTT. As protein: CASSEVLLAGTTGELFF.

This clone was found a few times. The chain combines TRBV2 with TRBJ1-4, with 7 nucleotides matching TRBD1. The junction had 6 bases not matched to a gene; V was cut back by 7 bases and J by 4 bases. CDR3 length equals 14 residues. Germline values: CDR1 SNHLY, CDR2 FYNNEI. For the CDR3, the DNA is TGTGCCAGCACTCGACAGGGCGGTAATGAAAAACTGTTTTTT. Protein: CASTRQGGNEKLFF.

The rearrangement links TRBV11-2 to TRBJ2-6; perhaps TRBD1 as D (5 bases). V was shortened by 1 base and J by 0 bases, with 13 bases between the two germline ends. The germline gives CDR1 SGHAT, CDR2 FQNNGV. The CDR3 runs 18 residues. CDR3 loop: CASSLGSTAPSGANVLTF. The CDR3 nucleotides are TGTGCCAGCAGCTTAGGATCGACAGCCCCCTCTGGGGCCAACGTCCTGACTTTC. Supplemented by reference TRBV11-2 and TRBJ2-6, the full variable domain reads EAGVAQSPRYKIIEKRQSVAFWCNPISGHATLYWYQQILGQGPKLLIQFQNNGVVDDSQLPKDRFSAERLKGVDSTLKIQPAKLEDSAVYLCASSLGSTAPSGANVLTFGAGSRLTVL.

J is TRBJ1-5 and V is TRBV21-1; the D call TRBD1 from the table was never checked on the DNA. TRBV21-1 represents a pseudogene. CDR3 size: 20 residues. The CDR3 here is CASSPGYEGEYEYSNQPQHF. In DNA form, the CDR3 reads TGTGCCAGCAGCCCAGGGTACGAGGGGGAATACGAATATAGCAATCAGCCCCAGCATTTT.

The rearrangement links TRBV4-1 to TRBJ1-6, with TRBD1 matching over 7 bases. CDR3 length: 14 residues. V shed 5 bases, J shed 9 bases, and the junction held 7 bases outside the gene matches. The germline CDR1 and CDR2 sequences are MGHRA and YSYEKL. CDR3 amino acids: CASSRQGFASPLHF. The CDR3 DNA sequence: TGCGCCAGCAGCAGACAGGGATTTGCTTCACCCCTCCACTTT.

This clone was seen once. The chain has TRBV19 and TRBJ2-1, with 14 bases matching TRBD2. The CDR3 extends over 15 amino acids. J was trimmed by 4 bases and V by 6 bases; bases with no gene match: 2. Germline V CDR1 and CDR2: LNHDA, SQIVND (reference sequence). For the CDR3, the DNA is TGTGCCAGTAGCCGGACTAGCGGGGGGTACAATGAGCAGTTCTTC. This sequence encodes CASSRTSGGYNEQFF.

The rearrangement links TRBV11-2 to TRBJ1-2; weak D call: TRBD1 (5 bases). V lost 5 bases and J 2 bases, leaving 18 bases between the germline ends. This CDR3 spans 16 amino acids. Looked up from germline, CDR1 is SGHAT and CDR2 is FQNNGV. Here the CDR3 DNA reads TGTGCCAGCAGCCCTCGCTCGCGGAGACAGAACTATGGCTACACCTTC. Protein product: CASSPRSRRQNYGYTF.

As to this clone: Additional DNA sequences in this sample encode the identical CDR3. The rearrangement uses TRBV28 and TRBJ2-2; no reliable D call. The CDR3 runs to 13 residues. Germline V gene data show CDR1 as MDHEN and CDR2 as SYDVKM. The germline V and J ends were trimmed by 5 bases and 2 bases, with 6 bases remaining between them. DNA for the CDR3: TGTGCCAGCAGTACAGCTAACACCGGGGAGCTGTTTTTT. This encodes CASSTANTGELFF.

J is TRBJ1-1 and V is TRBV5-1; 7 bases match TRBD1. Germline assignment: CDR1 SGHRS and CDR2 YFSETQ. The CDR3 loop spans 16 amino acids. Trimming cost V 4 bases and J 3 bases; bases outside gene matches: 12. CDR3 in amino acids: CASSPYRTGTDTEAFF. The CDR3 nucleotides read TGCGCCAGCAGCCCCTATAGGACAGGAACAGACACTGAAGCTTTCTTT.

This clone was picked up one time. This chain links TRBV7-9 with TRBJ2-2, with 7 bases that match TRBD1. The V segment lost 5 bases and the J segment 6 bases; nucleotides outside the gene matches: 12. Germline V gene sequence: CDR1 SEHNR, CDR2 FQNEAQ (reference sequence). The CDR3 is 16 amino acids. The CDR3 nucleotides are TGTGCCAGCAGCGGAGACAGGGTTCCCAAGGCCGGGGAGCTGTTTTTT. Translated, it gives CASSGDRVPKAGELFF.

The chain couples TRBV14 to TRBJ1-1; D not certain. The CDR3 totals 13 residues. V gave up 4 bases and J gave up 5 bases, with 11 bases separating them. CDR1 SGHDN and CDR2 FVKESK come from the germline V gene. CDR3 sequence: CASSLSQLTEAFF. Here the CDR3 DNA reads TGTGCCAGCAGCCTATCTCAGTTAACTGAAGCTTTCTTT. Together with reference TRBV14 and TRBJ1-1, the CDR3 gives the full variable domain: EAGVTQFPSHSVIEKGQTVTLRCDPISGHDNLYWYRRVMGKEIKFLLHFVKESKQDESGMPNNRFLAERTGGTYSTLKVQPAELEDSGVYFCASSLSQLTEAFFGQGTRLTVV.

The chain links TRBV6-5 to TRBJ1-2; D unresolved. This CDR3 comprises 12 residues. Trimming took off 5 bases at V and 4 bases at J, with 8 bases between the two ends. CDR1 is MNHEY, CDR2 SVGAGI, per germline. DNA of the CDR3: TGTGCCAGCAGTAAGACAATCTATGGCTACACCTTC. Residues: CASSKTIYGYTF.

V is TRBV5-1 and J is TRBJ2-3; 8 bases fit TRBD2. CDR1 is SGHRS, CDR2 YFSETQ, per germline. The junction had 1 base not matched to a gene; V was cut back by 4 bases and J by 3 bases. This CDR3 region has 13 residues. DNA for the CDR3: TGCGCCAGCAGCCGCGGGGGGACAGATACGCAGTATTTT. This sequence encodes CASSRGGTDTQYF.

Comments on this clone: Other DNA sequences in the same sample also yield this CDR3. The V and J genes are TRBV28 and TRBJ1-5; D remains unclear. The V end lost 3 bases, the J end lost 0 bases, and 6 bases lay between the germline ends. The CDR3 has 14 residues. CDR1 is MDHEN, CDR2 SYDVKM, per germline. CDR3 loop: CASSLAGSNQPQHF. The CDR3, as DNA: TGTGCCAGCAGTTTGGCGGGTAGCAATCAGCCCCAGCATTTT. Supplemented by reference TRBV28 and TRBJ1-5, the full variable domain reads DVKVTQSSRYLVKRTGEKVFLECVQDMDHENMFWYRQDPGLGLRLIYFSYDVKMKEKGDIPEGYSVSREKKERFSLILESASTNQTSMYLCASSLAGSNQPQHFGDGTRLSIL.

The chain is built from TRBV6-4 and TRBJ1-5; D gene ambiguous. The V end was cut by 8 bases, the J end by 0 bases, with 14 bases between. Germline lookup yields CDR1 MRHNA and CDR2 SNTAGT. CDR3 size: 15 residues. CDR3 nucleotides: TGTGCCAGCGGTCGGAGGCTATCTAGCAATCAGCCCCAGCATTTT. It translates to CASGRRLSSNQPQHF.

Only one count was recorded for this clone. The V gene is TRBV7-9, the J gene TRBJ1-2; 8 positions match TRBD1. CDR3 length equals 15 residues. J gave up 2 bases and V 2 bases, and 4 bases lay outside the gene matches. In germline, CDR1 is SEHNR, CDR2 FQNEAQ (reference sequence). The CDR3 is CASSLISGGNYGYTF. As DNA, the CDR3 is TGTGCCAGCAGCTTAATATCAGGGGGCAACTATGGCTACACCTTC.

This rearrangement joins TRBV28 to TRBJ2-7, with TRBD1 matching 7 bases. The V gene's germline CDR1 is MDHEN and CDR2 SYDVKM. CDR3 length: 15 amino acids. V lost 2 bases to trimming and J lost 4 bases; unmatched junction nucleotides: 8. The CDR3 loop reads CASSLLAGGEYEQYF. The CDR3 DNA reads TGTGCCAGCAGTTTACTGGCAGGGGGTGAGTACGAGCAGTACTTC.

A single count supports this clone. The chain has TRBV9 and TRBJ2-5; no firm D call. The CDR3 consists of 13 residues. Germline V gives CDR1 SGDLS, CDR2 YYNGEE. Trimming left V 3 bases short and J 3 bases short, with 9 bases between. The CDR3 spells CASSARSEETQYF. CDR3 in DNA: TGTGCCAGCAGCGCCCGGAGTGAAGAGACCCAGTACTTC.

The chain combines TRBV25-1 with TRBJ1-1, with a possible D match to TRBD1 (6 bases). Germline lookup yields CDR1 MGHDK and CDR2 SYGVNS. V was clipped by 3 bases and J by 4 bases, with 15 bases between them. The CDR3 has 15 residues. The CDR3 DNA is TGTGCCAGCAGTGACCGGACAGACTTCCCCACTGAAGCTTTCTTT. It translates to CASSDRTDFPTEAFF.

The J gene is TRBJ2-3, the V gene TRBV7-3; D is unclear. Looked up from germline, CDR1 is SGHTA and CDR2 is FQGTGA. The CDR3 covers 13 residues. The ends were cut back, 4 bases at V and 2 bases at J, with 7 bases in the middle. In DNA, the CDR3 is TGTGCCAGCAGCTCCTTCCCCACAGATACGCAGTATTTT. It yields the protein CASSSFPTDTQYF.

This clone was counted at least ten times. In DNA, the CDR3 is TGTGCCAGCAGCTCATCGCGACAGACCTCTAACTATGGCTACACCTTC. This sequence encodes CASSSSRQTSNYGYTF. The gene calls are TRBV7-8 and TRBJ1-2; weak D call: TRBD1 (5 bases). Trimming cost V 4 bases and J 0 bases, with 15 bases left between them. CDR1 SGHVS and CDR2 FQNEAQ come from the germline V gene. This CDR3 region has 16 residues.

The rearrangement links TRBV5-4 to TRBJ2-1; D is perhaps TRBD2 (5 bases). This CDR3 is built from 11 residues. V lost 1 base and J lost 10, with 6 bases in between. CDR1 is SGHNT, CDR2 YYREEE, per germline (reference sequence). The CDR3 reads CASSLRGEQFF. The CDR3 DNA reads TGTGCCAGCAGCTTGCGGGGAGAGCAGTTCTTC.

The V and J genes are TRBV2 and TRBJ2-1; 14 bases line up with TRBD2. Germline lookup yields CDR1 SNHLY and CDR2 FYNNEI. V lost 8 bases to trimming and J lost 9 bases; unmatched junction nucleotides: 9. The CDR3 sequence is 15 residues long. CDR3 DNA: TGTGCCAGCGACGGACTAGCGGGGGGAGCAGGTGAGCAGTTCTTC. Its translation is CASDGLAGGAGEQFF.